These T cell receptor beta chains were read from a single sample in a study of T cell repertoires in cytomegalovirus infection. From the reads, TCRdb called clonotypes with MiXCR, one entry per CDR3 protein. This table has about 490,000 distinct CDR3 sequences, approximately 17% appearing once. The sample comprised CD8+ T cells from PBMCs. All receptors come from a human donor in good health (CMV status not recorded). Some clones in this sample may be carry-over from other donors' samples. Both conserved end residues are part of each CDR3. D genes are given only for firm matches. Expanded clones get a size class; other rows say once, few or many, or leave the size out.

j_gene | v_gene | abundance | d_gene | CDR3aa | CDR3nt
TRBJ2-7 | TRBV19 | many | . | CASSIVLRALHSPYEQYF | TGTGCCAGTAGTATTGTTCTGAGGGCCTTGCACAGCCCCTACGAGCAGTACTTC
TRBJ1-3 | TRBV28 | . | . | CASSYRGSSGNTIYF | TGTGCCAGCAGCTATCGGGGGAGTTCTGGAAACACCATATATTTT
TRBJ2-2 | TRBV27 | . | TRBD2 | CASSLSPLAGGPGGELFF | TGTGCCAGCAGTTTATCCCCACTAGCGGGGGGGCCTGGCGGGGAGCTGTTTTTT
TRBJ2-7 | TRBV27 | few | TRBD2 | CASSMGLAWEQYF | TGTGCCAGCAGTATGGGACTAGCGTGGGAGCAGTACTTC
TRBJ2-7 | TRBV12-3/TRBV12-4 | many | TRBD2 | CASSLGLVGEQYF | TGTGCCAGCAGTTTGGGACTAGTAGGCGAGCAGTACTTC
TRBJ2-3 | TRBV5-1 | few | . | CASNVETFTDTQYF | TGCGCCAGCAATGTCGAGACATTTACAGATACGCAGTATTTT
TRBJ2-5 | TRBV7-3 | many | TRBD2 | CASSLLAGVGETQYF | TGTGCCAGCAGCTTACTTGCGGGAGTCGGAGAGACCCAGTACTTC
TRBJ1-1 | TRBV7-9 | many | TRBD1 | CASSPGQGPYTEAFF | TGTGCCAGCAGCCCGGGACAGGGGCCTTACACTGAAGCTTTCTTT
TRBJ1-1 | TRBV5-1 | few | . | CASSLGDYVNTEAFF | TGCGCCAGCAGCTTAGGGGACTATGTGAACACTGAAGCTTTCTTT
TRBJ2-1 | TRBV6-5 | many | . | CASSPEVIGDTYNEQFF | TGTGCCAGCAGTCCCGAAGTGATAGGCGACACCTACAATGAGCAGTTCTTC
TRBJ2-2 | TRBV18 | . | . | CASSVRGRTGELFF | TGTGCCAGCTCCGTGAGGGGCCGCACCGGGGAGCTGTTTTTT
TRBJ2-5 | TRBV27 | . | TRBD1 | CASSRIGTAEETQNF | TGTGCCAGCAGTCGTATCGGGACAGCCGAAGAGACCCAGAACTTC
TRBJ1-4 | TRBV7-8 | many | TRBD1 | CASSRPGQGGSNEKLFF | TGTGCCAGCAGCCGTCCGGGACAGGGGGGTTCTAATGAAAAACTGTTTTTT
TRBJ2-2 | TRBV7-9 | . | . | CASRPTGASTGELFF | TGTGCCAGCAGGCCAACCGGGGCGAGCACCGGGGAGCTGTTTTTT
TRBJ1-2 | TRBV6-5 | . | TRBD1 | CASSYGDSLHGYTF | TGTGCCAGCAGTTACGGGGACAGCCTCCATGGCTACACCTTC
TRBJ2-7 | TRBV20-1 | many | . | CSARDTEGGGSPYEQYF | TGCAGTGCTAGAGATACGGAAGGAGGCGGCAGCCCCTACGAGCAGTACTTC
TRBJ2-1 | TRBV27 | . | . | CASSSLHYVDEQFF | TGTGCCAGCAGCTCCCTCCATTACGTCGATGAGCAGTTCTTC
TRBJ1-1 | TRBV7-6 | few | . | CAIYGGSRGALGTEAFF | TGTGCCATCTACGGGGGATCGCGAGGGGCATTGGGCACTGAAGCTTTCTTT
TRBJ2-1 | TRBV4-2 | many | TRBD2 | CASSQETSGTYNEQFF | TGTGCCAGCAGCCAAGAAACTAGCGGTACCTACAATGAGCAGTTCTTC
TRBJ2-2 | TRBV7-9 | few | . | CASSLAALSTGELFF | TGTGCCAGCAGCTTGGCAGCGTTGAGCACCGGGGAGCTGTTTTTT
TRBJ2-5 | TRBV5-5 | . | . | CASSPRRGARETQYF | TGTGCCAGCAGCCCTAGAAGGGGGGCACGGGAGACCCAGTACTTC
TRBJ1-2 | TRBV7-6 | many | TRBD1 | CASSLTYQGDGYTF | TGTGCCAGCAGCTTAACATACCAGGGGGATGGCTACACCTTC
TRBJ2-1 | TRBV3-1 | few | . | CASSQEVTRGLIVSYNEQFF | TGTGCCAGCAGCCAAGAAGTAACTAGAGGTCTAATTGTCTCCTACAATGAGCAGTTCTTC
TRBJ2-6 | TRBV27 | many | TRBD2 | CASSYPGGTGANVLTF | TGTGCCAGCAGTTACCCGGGAGGGACTGGGGCCAACGTCCTGACTTTC
TRBJ1-4 | TRBV12-3/TRBV12-4 | many | . | CASSSRRDNEKLFF | TGTGCCAGCAGTTCAAGACGGGATAATGAAAAACTGTTTTTT
TRBJ1-2 | TRBV5-4 | . | . | CASSTDTVTYGYTF | TGTGCCAGCAGCACCGATACAGTGACCTATGGCTACACCTTC
TRBJ1-2 | TRBV6-5 | . | . | CASSYGGGGYTF | TGTGCCAGCAGTTACGGGGGAGGCGGCTACACCTTC
TRBJ1-5 | TRBV19 | many | . | CASSSPDRTNQPQHF | TGTGCCAGTAGTAGCCCTGACAGAACCAATCAGCCCCAGCATTTT
TRBJ2-7 | TRBV5-4 | . | TRBD1 | CASRGQGPTEQYF | TGTGCCAGCAGGGGACAGGGACCAACGGAGCAGTACTTC